The subject of this entry is one TCR beta chain. This entry comes from a study of blood T cell repertoires in COVID-19. This table comes from immunoSEQ multiplex PCR, and its TCRdb copy is limited to in-frame clones, with some not included. In the table there are 99,000 or so clones, approximately 80% of which are singletons. This TCR was sampled from a woman aged 70 to 79 with acute or convalescent COVID-19. The sample was peripheral blood.

CDR3 coding DNA: TGTGCCAGCAGTTCGACCCGGAGCTCCTACGAGCAGTACTTC. Protein sequence: CASSSTRSSYEQYF. The chain carries TRBV27 and TRBJ2-7; the D is unclear. The CDR3 loop spans 14 amino acids. Looked up from germline, CDR1 is MNHEY and CDR2 is SMNVEV (reference sequence). Trimming stripped 4 bases from V and 0 bases from J, with 10 bases between.